A single sample gave rise to the 28 T cell receptor beta chains below, sequenced in a study of blood T cells in healthy people across ages. Then a second PCR, running roughly 7 to 11 cycles, was carried out with a sample-barcoded 5' primer and a J-beta primer mix. TCRdb passed the 5' RACE reads through MiXCR, listing each CDR3 protein once. This table holds about 1.4 million distinct CDR3 sequences, approximately 63% found once. The sequencing sample was made of blood. The receptors were gathered from a man between 18 and 29 years old in good health.

The rearrangement uses TRBV6-2 or TRBV6-3 and TRBJ2-5; TRBD2 might be the D (6 bases). Near its end, the DNA agrees better with TRBJ2-7, so the J call may be wrong. CDR1 and CDR2 (germline): MNHEY, SVGEGT. The CDR3 is 14 amino acids. The CDR3 protein is CASSCGTRGYEQYF. For the CDR3, the DNA is TGTGCCAGCAGTTGCGGGACTCGGGGGTACGAGCAGTACTTC.

This clonotype has only a few counts. The chain combines TRBV9 with TRBJ2-5, with a tentative D call TRBD1 (7 bases). The closer fit of TRBJ2-7 to the DNA end suggests the J call may be wrong. The CDR3 has 12 residues. Germline V gene lookup returns CDR1 SGDLS and CDR2 YYNGEE. Here the CDR3 DNA reads TGTGCCAGCAGCGGACAGGGAGGCGAGCAGTACTTC. Translation: CASSGQGGEQYF.

V is TRBV6-5 and J is TRBJ1-1; D gene ambiguous. This CDR3 is built from 13 residues. Germline CDR1 and CDR2: MNHEY and SVGAGI. Trimming left V 6 bases short and J 10 bases short, with 18 bases between. CDR3 amino acids: CASRYNTGSVAFF. DNA for the CDR3: TGTGCCAGCAGATACAACACGGGGAGCGTAGCTTTCTTT.

This clonotype was seen a handful of times. The chain employs TRBV29-1 and TRBJ1-1; D uncertain. CDR1 is SQVTM and CDR2 is ANQGSEA in the germline V gene. Trimming took 5 bases from V and 0 from J, leaving 10 bases between them. The CDR3 spans 13 residues. CDR3 residues: CSVLETVNTEAFF. The CDR3 DNA reads TGCAGCGTTCTCGAGACGGTGAACACTGAAGCTTTCTTT.

This clonotype has a handful of counts. The rearrangement uses TRBV12-3 or TRBV12-4 and TRBJ1-2; D ambiguous. The CDR3 is made up of 12 amino acids. Between the trimmed V and J ends, which lost 5 bases and 8 bases, there was a span of 12 bases. In DNA, the CDR3 is TGTGCCAGCAGTCCTGGACTGGACGGCTACACCTTC. Translated, it gives CASSPGLDGYTF.

The chain has TRBV7-9 and TRBJ1-2, with D perhaps matching TRBD1 (5 bases). CDR1 SEHNR and CDR2 FQNEAQ come from the germline V gene (reference sequence). V lost 1 base and J lost 1, with 13 bases in between. The CDR3 has 16 residues. In DNA, the CDR3 is TGTGCCAGCAGCTTAGGATGGGAGGGGAATAACTATGGCTACACCTTC. Translation: CASSLGWEGNNYGYTF. The full variable domain, with the rest looked up from reference TRBV7-9 and TRBJ1-2, is DTGVSQNPRHKITKRGQNVTFRCDPISEHNRLYWYRQTLGQGPEFLTYFQNEAQLEKSRLLSDRFSAERPKGSFSTLEIQRTEQGDSAMYLCASSLGWEGNNYGYTFGSGTRLTVV.

This sequence joins TRBV5-5 and TRBJ1-6; TRBD1 is a possible D gene (6 bases). The CDR3 extends over 13 amino acids. Germline CDR1 is SGHKS and CDR2 is YYEKEE (reference sequence). Trimming removed 7 bases from V and 4 bases from J, with 9 bases in between. DNA for the CDR3: TGTGCCAGCCAGGACAGTTATAATTCACCCCTCCACTTT. Amino acids: CASQDSYNSPLHF.

The V call is TRBV7-9, the J call TRBJ2-7; D remains ambiguous. The CDR3 length is 14 residues. The V and J ends lost 2 bases and 5 bases respectively, with 13 bases between them. The germline V gene encodes CDR1 SEHNR and CDR2 FQNEAQ (reference sequence). DNA of the CDR3: TGTGCCAGCAGCTTAATTAGTCAAGGCCACGAGCAGTACTTC. Amino acids: CASSLISQGHEQYF.

V and J are TRBV15 and TRBJ2-5, with 8 bases aligning to TRBD2. The DNA end favors TRBJ2-7, so the J call may be wrong. Germline V gives CDR1 LNHNV, CDR2 YYDKDF (reference sequence). The CDR3 covers 14 residues. The CDR3 DNA sequence: TGTGCCACCAGCAGGTCTTGGCGGGAGGACGAGCAGTACTTC. Its protein product is CATSRSWREDEQYF.

This chain connects TRBV27 to TRBJ2-7; maybe TRBD1 (5 bases). The ends were cut back, 0 bases at V and 0 bases at J, with 6 bases in the middle. Germline-derived CDR1 and CDR2 are MNHEY and SMNVEV (reference sequence). This CDR3 is built from 14 residues. For the CDR3, the DNA is TGTGCCAGCAGTTTATCGACAGCCTCCTACGAGCAGTACTTC. It encodes CASSLSTASYEQYF.

V usage is TRBV7-6 and J usage is TRBJ2-3; D gene ambiguous. V shed 1 base and J shed 1 base, with 12 bases lying between them. Germline assignment: CDR1 SGHVS and CDR2 FNYEAQ. The CDR3 loop spans 16 amino acids. CDR3 coding DNA: TGTGCCAGCAGCTTAGGGGTGGTGCCAGGCACAGATACGCAGTATTTT. This codes for CASSLGVVPGTDTQYF.

CDR3 bases: TGTGCCAGCAGTCGCTCCCAAGAGGGTAATGAGCAGTTCTTC. Translated: CASSRSQEGNEQFF. The rearrangement joins TRBV9 to TRBJ2-1, with a possible D match to TRBD2 (5 bases). The CDR3 has 14 amino acids. Germline loops: CDR1 SGDLS, CDR2 YYNGEE. The V and J ends lost 5 bases and 7 bases respectively, with 16 bases between them. Full variable domain (outside the CDR3, taken from reference TRBV9 and TRBJ2-1): DSGVTQTPKHLITATGQRVTLRCSPRSGDLSVYWYQQSLDQGLQFLIQYYNGEERAKGNILERFSAQQFPDLHSELNLSSLELGDSALYFCASSRSQEGNEQFFGPGTRLTVL.

This chain joins TRBV20-1 and TRBJ1-5, with D hard to call. CDR1 DFQATT and CDR2 SNEGSKA come from the germline V gene (reference sequence). The germline V and J ends were trimmed by 6 bases and 4 bases, with 13 bases remaining between them. The CDR3 totals 13 residues. The CDR3 region is CSARESLNQPQHF. The DNA for the CDR3 is TGCAGTGCACGGGAGTCGCTTAATCAGCCCCAGCATTTT.

CDR3 in DNA: TGCGCCAGCAGCCAACAATCAGGCGGACGTAATGAAAAACTGTTTTTT. This sequence encodes CASSQQSGGRNEKLFF. This sequence joins TRBV4-3 and TRBJ1-4, with D hard to call. V lost 2 bases and J 4 bases, leaving 14 bases between the germline ends. Germline values: CDR1 LGHNA, CDR2 YSLEER. The CDR3 consists of 16 residues.

The chain recombines TRBV3-1 with TRBJ1-2; no firm D call. Germline-derived CDR1 and CDR2 are LGHDT and YNNKEL (reference sequence). This CDR3 has 17 amino acids. V was trimmed by 2 bases and J by 3 bases, leaving 19 bases between them. This chain's CDR3 is CASSQLSTTGSYYGYTF. The CDR3 DNA sequence: TGTGCCAGCAGCCAACTCTCTACGACGGGGTCTTACTATGGCTACACCTTC.

This clonotype was observed at least ten times. The chain links TRBV5-1 to TRBJ2-7; maybe TRBD1 (5 bases). Germline V lookup: CDR1 SGHRS, CDR2 YFSETQ. V shed 4 bases and J shed 7 bases, with 18 bases lying between them. CDR3 length equals 14 residues. CDR3 residues: CASSRDSLLGEQYF. The CDR3 region has the DNA TGCGCCAGCAGCCGTGACAGCCTTCTTGGGGAGCAGTACTTC.

This clonotype has only a few counts. The rearrangement uses TRBV20-1 and TRBJ2-3; D is undetermined. Germline CDR1 reads DFQATT; CDR2 reads SNEGSKA (reference sequence). V was trimmed by 1 base and J by 2 bases, leaving 13 bases between them. The CDR3 runs 15 residues. CDR3: CSARAPGFDTDTQYF. CDR3 DNA: TGCAGTGCTAGAGCCCCCGGGTTCGACACAGATACGCAGTATTTT.

This clonotype was observed a few times. The chain joins TRBV18 to TRBJ2-3, with D hard to call. This CDR3 is built from 15 residues. The V end was cut by 1 base, the J end by 4 bases, with 12 bases between. Germline-derived CDR1 and CDR2 are KGHSH and LQKENI. CDR3 in DNA: TGTGCCAGCTCACCACGGGGAAATAGGCCAGATACGCAGTATTTT. This sequence encodes CASSPRGNRPDTQYF. The full variable domain, completed using reference TRBV18 and TRBJ2-3, is NAGVMQNPRHLVRRRGQEARLRCSPMKGHSHVYWYRQLPEEGLKFMVYLQKENIIDESGMPKERFSAEFPKEGPSILRIQQVVRGDSAAYFCASSPRGNRPDTQYFGPGTRLTVL.

This chain uses TRBV6-5 with TRBJ2-5; 12 bases fit TRBD2. CDR3 length: 13 residues. The V gene's germline CDR1 is MNHEY and CDR2 SVGAGI. Trimming removed 11 bases from V and 5 bases from J; junction bases left unmatched: 6. CDR3 in amino acids: CAASGGARETQYF. The CDR3 bases are TGTGCCGCTAGCGGGGGGGCCCGGGAGACCCAGTACTTC.

The rearrangement uses TRBV27 and TRBJ2-5, with D unresolved. The DNA end lines up better with TRBJ2-7; the J call may be wrong. The CDR3 extends over 13 amino acids. CDR1 MNHEY and CDR2 SMNVEV come from the germline V gene (reference sequence). CDR3 DNA sequence: TGTGCCAGCAGCAGTGTTAACGGCTACGAGCAGTACTTC. Residues: CASSSVNGYEQYF.

V usage is TRBV29-1 and J usage is TRBJ2-2; the match to TRBD2 covers 7 bases. V lost 6 bases and J lost 4; bases outside the gene matches: 8. The CDR3 length is 14 residues. Germline CDR1 is SQVTM and CDR2 is ANQGSEA. CDR3 in DNA: TGCAGCGTCCCCGGGACTACTGTCACCGGGGAGCTGTTTTTT. This encodes CSVPGTTVTGELFF.

This clonotype was counted only a few times. The chain carries TRBV6-6 and TRBJ2-5; TRBD1 agrees at 7 bases. V trimming: 5 bases; J trimming: 3 bases; junction bases outside the gene matches: 6. The germline CDR1 and CDR2 sequences are MNHNY and SVGAGI (reference sequence). This CDR3 is 14 amino acids long. CDR3 protein: CASSAATGEETQYF. CDR3 sequence (DNA): TGTGCCAGCAGTGCCGCTACAGGGGAAGAGACCCAGTACTTC.

This clonotype was counted at least ten times. This chain joins TRBV20-1 and TRBJ2-1, with D possibly being TRBD2 (5 bases). Germline CDR1 and CDR2: DFQATT and SNEGSKA (reference sequence). The CDR3 length is 12 residues. V lost 6 bases and J lost 4, with 10 bases in between. CDR3 sequence (DNA): TGCAGTGCCGGGAACTCGTACAATGAGCAGTTCTTC. This gives the protein CSAGNSYNEQFF.

This chain uses TRBV20-1 with TRBJ1-5; no clear D gene. CDR1 and CDR2 (germline): DFQATT, SNEGSKA (reference sequence). The ends were cut back, 5 bases at V and 0 bases at J, with 17 bases in the middle. The CDR3 is 16 amino acids. The CDR3 DNA reads as TGCAGTGCTGGCCCCGGAACAGTCCTTAGCAATCAGCCCCAGCATTTT. This codes for CSAGPGTVLSNQPQHF.

The chain has TRBV7-9 and TRBJ1-2; no firm D call. Germline V gene data show CDR1 as SEHNR and CDR2 as FQNEAQ (reference sequence). This CDR3 comprises 16 residues. V was trimmed by 3 bases and J by 0 bases, leaving 14 bases between them. CDR3 sequence (DNA): TGTGCCAGCAGCTTGGCTCGGGCAGAAGCTAACTATGGCTACACCTTC. Protein: CASSLARAEANYGYTF.

This clonotype was seen a few times. V usage is TRBV15 and J usage is TRBJ1-4, with a tentative D call TRBD1 (6 bases). Germline loops: CDR1 LNHNV, CDR2 YYDKDF (reference sequence). Trimming left V 5 bases short and J 3 bases short, with 13 bases between. The CDR3 covers 15 residues. CDR3 sequence reads: CATSPAQGSNEKLFF. The CDR3 DNA reads TGTGCCACCAGCCCTGCACAGGGTTCTAATGAAAAACTGTTTTTT. The variable domain in full, completed from reference TRBV15 and TRBJ1-4, reads DAMVIQNPRYQVTQFGKPVTLSCSQTLNHNVMYWYQQKSSQAPKLLFHYYDKDFNNEADTPDNFQSRRPNTSFCFLDIRSPGLGDTAMYLCATSPAQGSNEKLFFGSGTQLSVL.

The V and J genes are TRBV4-1 and TRBJ2-7; 7 bases fit TRBD1. The ends lost 3 bases at V and 4 bases at J; junction bases unmatched: 9. CDR1 and CDR2 from the germline V gene are MGHRA and YSYEKL. The CDR3 runs to 15 residues. CDR3 sequence reads: CASSHRQGEFYEQYF. CDR3 nucleotide sequence: TGCGCCAGCAGCCACCGACAGGGCGAATTTTACGAGCAGTACTTC.

The sample holds a few counts of this clonotype. The genes are TRBV6-6 and TRBJ1-2, with D perhaps matching TRBD1 (6 bases). The CDR3 has 15 amino acids. Germline V CDR1 and CDR2: MNHNY, SVGAGI (reference sequence). The V end lost 0 bases, the J end lost 6 bases, and 14 bases lay between the germline ends. The CDR3 coding sequence is TGTGCCAGCAGTTACTCGCCGGACAGTTATCATGGCTACACCTTC. This sequence encodes CASSYSPDSYHGYTF.